These 21 T cell receptor beta chains originate from one sample sequenced in a study of CD8 T cells in Susac syndrome. With random hexamers, reverse transcription was performed on about 0.45 to 1 ug of RNA. TCRdb re-called the immunoSEQ multiplex PCR reads with MiXCR, one entry per CDR3 protein. The profile shows roughly 150,000 distinct CDR3 sequences, approximately 92% of them singletons. Input material: CD4+ T cells from PBMCs. These receptors were taken from a human donor in good health.

This chain joins TRBV6-6 and TRBJ1-4; no definite D call. This CDR3 spans 13 amino acids. V was trimmed by 8 bases and J by 2 bases, leaving 9 bases between them. Per germline, CDR1 MNHNY and CDR2 SVGAGI (reference sequence). CDR3 amino acids: CASRGRTNEKLFF. CDR3 nucleotide sequence: TGTGCCAGCCGCGGCAGGACTAATGAAAAACTGTTTTTT.

The chain employs TRBV5-4 and TRBJ2-6, with D unresolved. Germline loops: CDR1 SGHNT, CDR2 YYREEE (reference sequence). V lost 2 bases to trimming and J lost 0 bases, with 9 bases between them. The CDR3 spans 16 residues. The CDR3 bases are TGTGCCAGCAGCTTCGACCGATACTCTGGGGCCAACGTCCTGACTTTC. This gives the protein CASSFDRYSGANVLTF.

The rearrangement uses TRBV11-2 and TRBJ2-6; 11 bases are shared with TRBD2. The CDR3 spans 17 residues. With 6 bases clipped from V and 2 bases from J, the junction kept 6 bases outside the gene matches. Germline lookup yields CDR1 SGHAT and CDR2 FQNNGV. As DNA, the CDR3 is TGTGCCAGCAGGATAGCGGGGGGGCTGACTGGGGCCAACGTCCTGACTTTC. This gives the protein CASRIAGGLTGANVLTF.

The chain joins TRBV20-1 to TRBJ1-6; D might be TRBD1 (5 bases). Per the germline V gene, CDR1 is DFQATT and CDR2 is SNEGSKA (reference sequence). The CDR3 runs 13 residues. V lost 2 bases, J lost 10 bases, and 12 bases lay in between. CDR3 loop: CSARPSGGSPLHF. CDR3 in DNA: TGCAGTGCTAGACCTAGTGGGGGGTCACCCCTCCACTTT.

The chain uses TRBV5-4 and TRBJ2-2; D unresolved. The CDR3 runs 13 residues. V was trimmed by 0 bases and J by 5 bases, leaving 5 bases between them. Germline V gene sequence: CDR1 SGHNT, CDR2 YYREEE (reference sequence). Written as DNA, the CDR3 is TGTGCCAGCAGCTTGGCACAGACCGGGGAGCTGTTTTTT. Protein: CASSLAQTGELFF.

The V and J genes are TRBV19 and TRBJ1-1; 7 bases fit TRBD1. The ends lost 9 bases at V and 0 bases at J; junction bases unmatched: 10. This CDR3 contains 15 residues. The germline V gene has CDR1 LNHDA and CDR2 SQIVND (reference sequence). CDR3 loop: CASTLSGTVNTEAFF. The CDR3, as DNA: TGTGCCAGCACCTTATCAGGGACAGTGAACACTGAAGCTTTCTTT.

The V call is TRBV13, the J call TRBJ2-7; 7 bases match TRBD1. Unmatched junction bases numbered 6, after V lost 5 bases and J lost 2 bases. The V gene's germline CDR1 is PRHDT and CDR2 FYEKMQ (reference sequence). The CDR3 runs 14 residues. Here the CDR3 reads CASSTRQGPYEQYF. The CDR3 nucleotides read TGTGCCAGCAGCACACGACAGGGTCCCTACGAGCAGTACTTC.

As for this clonotype: Compared with germline, one end of the junction differs, possibly owing to a read error. The V and J genes are TRBV19 and TRBJ1-5; D is undetermined. Germline loops: CDR1 LNHDA, CDR2 SQIVND (reference sequence). The CDR3 extends over 8 amino acids. The CDR3 nucleotides are TGTGCCAGTAGCGGACCCTTTTTT. It specifies CASSGPFF.

The chain links TRBV15 to TRBJ2-2; a weak D match, TRBD1 (6 bases). The CDR3 consists of 15 residues. Trimming removed 5 bases from V and 5 bases from J, with 15 bases in between. Germline loops: CDR1 LNHNV, CDR2 YYDKDF (reference sequence). Here the CDR3 reads CATSGWDKLTGELFF. The CDR3 region has the DNA TGTGCCACCAGCGGGTGGGACAAATTGACCGGGGAGCTGTTTTTT.

J is TRBJ2-5 and V is TRBV2; D is possibly TRBD1 or TRBD2 (5 bases each). CDR3 length equals 13 residues. Trimming removed 9 bases from V and 0 bases from J, with 11 bases in between. Germline V gives CDR1 SNHLY, CDR2 FYNNEI. The CDR3 sequence: CARGTANQETQYF. In DNA form, the CDR3 reads TGTGCCAGAGGGACGGCTAACCAAGAGACCCAGTACTTC.

J is TRBJ2-1 and V is TRBV4-1; either TRBD1 or TRBD2 may supply D (5 bases each). Trimming cost V 4 bases and J 5 bases, with 15 bases left between them. The germline CDR1 and CDR2 sequences are MGHRA and YSYEKL. The CDR3 runs to 15 residues. The CDR3 protein is CASSRWQGVNNEQFF. In DNA, the CDR3 is TGCGCCAGCAGCCGGTGGCAGGGAGTCAACAATGAGCAGTTCTTC.

The chain employs TRBV20-1 and TRBJ1-2; possibly TRBD1 for D (5 bases). The germline V and J ends were trimmed by 2 bases and 8 bases, with 21 bases remaining between them. Germline assignment: CDR1 DFQATT and CDR2 SNEGSKA (reference sequence). There are 15 residues in the CDR3. The CDR3 coding sequence is TGCAGTGCTAGATTCGGGGGTACCGCGGAGGAAGGCTACACCTTC. This encodes CSARFGGTAEEGYTF.

The V and J genes are TRBV7-8 and TRBJ1-2; TRBD1 matches 7 bases. V trimming: 1 base; J trimming: 7 bases; junction bases outside the gene matches: 6. This CDR3 region has 14 residues. The germline gives CDR1 SGHVS, CDR2 FQNEAQ. The CDR3 nucleotides read TGTGCCAGCAGCTTAGGCAGGGGGTTGACTGGCTACACCTTC. This codes for CASSLGRGLTGYTF.

The gene calls are TRBV11-2 and TRBJ2-7; the D is unclear. CDR3 length equals 12 residues. Trimming left V 4 bases short and J 12 bases short, with 16 bases between. Germline CDR1 and CDR2: SGHAT and FQNNGV. Written as DNA, the CDR3 is TGTGCCAGCAGCTCGGACGGTTTAGAGTCGTACTTC. As protein: CASSSDGLESYF. Full variable domain (remainder filled in from reference TRBV11-2 and TRBJ2-7): EAGVAQSPRYKIIEKRQSVAFWCNPISGHATLYWYQQILGQGPKLLIQFQNNGVVDDSQLPKDRFSAERLKGVDSTLKIQPAKLEDSAVYLCASSSDGLESYFGPGTRLTVT.

The J gene is TRBJ2-3, the V gene TRBV6-6, with D tentatively TRBD2 (6 bases). This CDR3 spans 15 amino acids. Germline CDR1 and CDR2: MNHNY and SVGAGI (reference sequence). V shed 2 bases and J shed 0 bases, with 9 bases lying between them. CDR3 bases: TGTGCCAGCAGTTACGAGGGGAGGAGCACAGATACGCAGTATTTT. Amino acids: CASSYEGRSTDTQYF.

The chain joins TRBV27 to TRBJ1-1; D is undetermined. This CDR3 contains 13 residues. Germline V gene sequence: CDR1 MNHEY, CDR2 SMNVEV (reference sequence). V was trimmed by 8 bases and J by 3 bases, leaving 13 bases between them. The DNA for the CDR3 is TGTGCCAGCGGGATCTCGCGGGACACTGAAGCTTTCTTT. Amino acid sequence: CASGISRDTEAFF.

The chain joins TRBV10-3 to TRBJ1-5; 7 bases line up with TRBD1. The V and J ends lost 0 bases and 1 base, in that order; junction bases with no gene match: 6. Germline loops: CDR1 ENHRY, CDR2 SYGVKD. CDR3 size: 17 residues. The CDR3 protein is CAISESTGQGSNQPQHF. DNA of the CDR3: TGTGCCATCAGTGAGTCGACAGGGCAAGGGAGCAATCAGCCCCAGCATTTT.

The chain employs TRBV25-1 and TRBJ1-1; unclear D gene. This CDR3 region has 15 residues. Germline-derived CDR1 and CDR2 are MGHDK and SYGVNS. V shed 1 base and J shed 3 bases, with 12 bases lying between them. In nucleotides, the CDR3 is TGTGCCAGCAGTGAATCGCGGGGATTGGACACTGAAGCTTTCTTT. The encoded protein is CASSESRGLDTEAFF.

The J gene is TRBJ1-1, the V gene TRBV28, with 10 positions matching TRBD1. The V gene end was trimmed by 5 bases and the J gene end by 3 bases; junction bases not matched to a gene: 6. The CDR3 covers 15 residues. The germline gives CDR1 MDHEN, CDR2 SYDVKM. The CDR3 bases are TGTGCCAGCAGTCCCCCCGGACAGGGGGACACTGAAGCTTTCTTT. Encoded protein: CASSPPGQGDTEAFF. Using reference TRBV28 and TRBJ1-1 for the parts outside the CDR3, the full variable domain is DVKVTQSSRYLVKRTGEKVFLECVQDMDHENMFWYRQDPGLGLRLIYFSYDVKMKEKGDIPEGYSVSREKKERFSLILESASTNQTSMYLCASSPPGQGDTEAFFGQGTRLTVV.

J is TRBJ1-1 and V is TRBV5-1, with D unclear. V lost 0 bases to trimming and J lost 4 bases, with 10 bases between them. CDR3 length: 14 residues. CDR1 SGHRS and CDR2 YFSETQ come from the germline V gene. The CDR3 reads CASSLERVFTEAFF. CDR3 bases: TGCGCCAGCAGCTTGGAACGGGTTTTCACTGAAGCTTTCTTT.

V and J are TRBV2 and TRBJ2-3; D might be TRBD2 (6 bases). V dropped 5 bases and J dropped 6 bases, with 15 bases sitting between them. The CDR3 is made up of 14 amino acids. Germline V gene lookup returns CDR1 SNHLY and CDR2 FYNNEI. CDR3 in DNA: TGTGCCAGCAGTTACCCCGGGAGTTCGGATACGCAGTATTTT. Translating it yields CASSYPGSSDTQYF.